The following is a T cell receptor beta chain sequence with its context. Its specificity is unknown. These data come from a study of T-cell memory formation after mild COVID-19. General study results and limits: Among contracting clones, CD4+ were mainly CM/EM and CD8+ enriched in EMRA.

MiXCR, applied by TCRdb to the 5' RACE reads, yields one record per CDR3 protein. The table has 500,000 to 650,000 distinct CDR3 sequences, roughly 20% seen once. The CDR3 sequence is 13 residues long. Trimming shortened V by 7 bases and J by 3 bases, and 13 bases separated the two germline ends. Germline CDR1 is MNHNY and CDR2 is SVGAGI (reference sequence). The sequence was obtained from an adult woman who had mild COVID-19 (a few samples of this study predate the infection). Cell type and time point are not known. What was sequenced was PBMCs or a T cell subset sorted from them (not recorded which). The chain links TRBV6-6 to TRBJ2-7, with D unclear. In nucleotides, the CDR3 is TGTGCCAGCACGTTCGCTAGAAACTACGAGCAGTACTTC. Translated, it gives CASTFARNYEQYF.